A selection of T cell receptor beta chains follows, all from one sample in a study of cytotoxic CD8 clonotypes in ibrutinib-treated CLL. Profiling relied on immunoSEQ multiplex PCR, and the TCRdb table lists in-frame clones only, not all of them. The profile shows roughly 130,000 clones, approximately 90% of them singletons. Specimen: PBMCs, collected after 12 months of ibrutinib treatment. The receptor set was obtained from a human donor with chronic lymphocytic leukemia. The CDR3 runs from the conserved cysteine through the conserved F or W. The D gene is left open where the match is weak. Part of the rows lack a size; the others show once, few, many or a class for expanded clones.

cdr3_nt cdr3_aa v_call d_call clone_size j_call
TGTGCCAGCAGCCAAGGAGGACAGACGGGAGCTTTCTTT CASSQGGQTGAFF TRBV14 - few TRBJ1-1
TGTGCCAGCTCACCGGGACAGCGTAGAGAAGCTTTCTTT CASSPGQRREAFF TRBV18 TRBD1 once TRBJ1-1
TGTGCCAGCAGAATCGCAGGGGGCTCTGGGGCCAACGTCCTGACTTTC CASRIAGGSGANVLTF TRBV5-6 TRBD1 - TRBJ2-6
TGCGCCAGCAGCTTGCTAGCGGGAGGGAAGTATGAGCAGTTCTTC CASSLLAGGKYEQFF TRBV5-1 TRBD2 - TRBJ2-1
TGCGCCAGCAGCCAAGAGAGTACGTACGAGCAGTACTTC CASSQESTYEQYF TRBV4-1 - - TRBJ2-7
TGCGCCAGCAGCCAAGCAGGGACTGGGGCCAACGTCCTGACTTTC CASSQAGTGANVLTF TRBV4-3 - - TRBJ2-6
TGTGCCAGCAGCGTATCCAGCGGGACGTACAATGAGCAGTTCTTC CASSVSSGTYNEQFF TRBV9 TRBD2 - TRBJ2-1
TGTGCCAGCAGCTTAGGACAGGGCACCGGGGAGCTGTTTTTT CASSLGQGTGELFF TRBV11-3 TRBD1 - TRBJ2-2
TGTGCCAGCAGTTTAGCGGGAGGGCCCTTCTACGAGCAGTACTTC CASSLAGGPFYEQYF TRBV28 TRBD2 - TRBJ2-7
TGCAGCGTTGGTACAGGGGTAGGATTTTACACTGAAGCTTTCTTT CSVGTGVGFYTEAFF TRBV29-1 TRBD1 - TRBJ1-1
TGTGCCAGCAGCGTAGGTAGCGGGATCGCAGATACGCAGTATTTT CASSVGSGIADTQYF TRBV9 TRBD2 - TRBJ2-3
TGTGCCAGCAGCGTTGAATTGGAGTGGGGATACACCGGGGAGCTGTTTTTT CASSVELEWGYTGELFF TRBV9 - - TRBJ2-2
TGTGCCAGCGATTTTGCGGTGAGGGGGCTCAATTTTTCGGATGAGCAGTACTTC CASDFAVRGLNFSDEQYF TRBV28 TRBD1 - TRBJ2-7
TGTGCCACCCGAAGGGGTATTATCAATGAGCAGTTCTTC CATRRGIINEQFF TRBV15 - - TRBJ2-1
TGTGCCAGCAGCTTTGATGGGAGGGCCAACAATGAGCAGTTCTTC CASSFDGRANNEQFF TRBV11-3 TRBD2 once TRBJ2-1
TGTGCCAGCAGCTCCGGGGACTACAATGAGCAGTTCTTC CASSSGDYNEQFF TRBV7-3 - - TRBJ2-1
TGTGCCAGCAGTTCCCTGGACCGAACCTCTGGAAACACCATATATTTT CASSSLDRTSGNTIYF TRBV28 - - TRBJ1-3
TGTGCCAGTAGTACCGGACAGGGCAAGACTAATGAAAAACTGTTTTTT CASSTGQGKTNEKLFF TRBV19 TRBD1 - TRBJ1-4
TGTGCCAGCAACCCCGACAGATACAATGAGCAGTTCTTC CASNPDRYNEQFF TRBV28 - once TRBJ2-1
TGTGCCTGGAGAAAACAGGGGAACACTGAAGCTTTCTTT CAWRKQGNTEAFF TRBV30 - - TRBJ1-1
TGTGCCAGCAGCGTAGACGGGAAGTACGAGCAGTACTTC CASSVDGKYEQYF TRBV9 - - TRBJ2-7
TGTGCCAGCAGTTTGTCACAGAAAGACCAAGAGACCCAGTACTTC CASSLSQKDQETQYF TRBV28 - - TRBJ2-5
TGTGCCAGCCGGACAGCGGCGGACTATGGCTACACCTTC CASRTAADYGYTF TRBV2 - - TRBJ1-2
TGTGCCAGCAGCTTGGTAATCCTGGCGGGCACAGATACGCAGTATTTT CASSLVILAGTDTQYF TRBV7-8 - - TRBJ2-3
TGTGCCAGCTCTCTTAATTTAGCGGGAGAGGAGCAGTACTTC CASSLNLAGEEQYF TRBV18 TRBD2 - TRBJ2-7
TGTGCCATCAGTGATCTCGGGAGGGGTGGTCAGCCCCAGCATTTT CAISDLGRGGQPQHF TRBV10-3 - - TRBJ1-5
TGTGCCAGCAGCTTAGATCGGGACAGTTTCTCTGGAAACACCATATATTTT CASSLDRDSFSGNTIYF TRBV11-2 TRBD1 - TRBJ1-3